This T cell receptor (beta chain) was retrieved from a study of early T cells in non-severe SARS-CoV-2 infection (dated by TCRdb to the early 2020s). About the study as a whole: Because TCR sequencing relied on bulk RNA taken from unsorted whole blood, pairing of alpha and beta chains was not possible. The research as a whole found: VDJdb matching was skewed toward anti-spike CD8 responses, so virus-specific expansions were likely underestimated and private and CD4 specificities were missed.

Receptor libraries were prepared by 5' RACE. Reads for this sample came from a NextSeq 500. In the TCR library protocol, unique molecular identifiers were attached to individual cDNA molecules to correct for PCR bias and sequencing error. Both TCR alpha and beta chains were sequenced, and tight co-correlation was observed between alpha and beta sequence abundances in each sample. Turning to the authors' computational methods: Decombinator V4 was used to annotate the V gene, J gene and CDR3 of the TCR sequences. Expanded TCRs were defined as changing significantly between any two time points under a Poisson model with p below 0.0001. TCR abundances were normalised to the total number of TCRs sequenced in each sample and reported as counts per million. TRAV1-2 paired with TRAJ12, TRAJ20 or TRAJ33 defined MAIT TCRs, while TRAV10 paired with TRAJ18 defined iNKT TCRs. VDJdb, accessed on 1 November 2021, was searched for TCRs annotated for CMV, EBV and SARS-CoV-2, and TCRs annotated for more than one antigen were excluded. The public reads were reprocessed in TCRdb via fastp at Q25 and MiXCR, keeping in-frame beta chains. Identical CDR3 protein sequences are pooled into one entry, listed with their most common genes and DNA. It is TCRdb's table, rather than the study itself, that gives the V and J calls and clone size. The sample table contains 65,000 to 75,000 distinct CDR3 sequences; only one count was recorded for about 4.6% of them. Together, the top ten hold 3% to 4.5% of the sample.

A case-control design nested within a healthcare worker cohort in London, UK, was used, with weekly nasopharyngeal swab PCR tests and blood sampling performed. Healthcare workers were recruited between 23 and 31 March 2020, during the week of the UK lockdown, and were followed weekly for up to roughly 16 weeks. This clonotype has at least ten counts. There is no known antigen for this receptor. No quality values exist for individual bases; no much larger clone is one base distant. The CDR3 spans 10 residues, from the cysteine through the phenylalanine. Of all the DNA, just the CDR3 is kept, 30 bases in frame from base 1. Taken from the germline V gene (reference sequence), the CDR1 and CDR2 loops are DFQATT and SNEGSKA. V loses 0 bases, J loses 4 bases, and the germline ends lie 0 bases apart.

This sample comprised whole blood, obtained at baseline. The rearrangement joined TRBV20-1 to TRBJ2-5, with the D gene not confidently named. This clonotype originated in an adult who was a healthcare worker with PCR-confirmed SARS-CoV-2 infection or an uninfected control (not recorded which). The donor label of this sample is uncertain. The CDR3 region reads CSAREETQYF. The nucleotide sequence is given as TGCAGTGCTAGAGAAGAGACCCAGTACTTC.